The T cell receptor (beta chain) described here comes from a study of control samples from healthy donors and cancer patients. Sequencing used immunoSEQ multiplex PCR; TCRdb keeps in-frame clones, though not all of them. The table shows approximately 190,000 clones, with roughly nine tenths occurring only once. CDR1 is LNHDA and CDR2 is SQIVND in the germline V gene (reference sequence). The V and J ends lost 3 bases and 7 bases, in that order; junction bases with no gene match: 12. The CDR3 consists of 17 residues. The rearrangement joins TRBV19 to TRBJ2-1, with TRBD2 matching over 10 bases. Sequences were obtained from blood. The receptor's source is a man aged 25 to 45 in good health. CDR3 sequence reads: CASSMGASGGAGNEQFF. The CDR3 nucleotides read TGTGCCAGTAGTATGGGGGCGAGCGGGGGGGCAGGGAATGAGCAGTTCTTC.